This T cell receptor (beta chain) was recovered during a study of shared clonotypes between healthy human individuals. Whole-study results and caveats: Clonotype sharing levels among donors were expected to vary with sequencing depth. Few donors restricted represented genetic and exposure-history diversity.

On this clone: What it recognizes is unknown.

Data came from immunoSEQ multiplex PCR; TCRdb stores just in-frame clones and leaves some out. The sample records about 2.4 million clones, approximately 94% being singletons. The V end lost 1 base, the J end lost 4 bases, and 17 bases lay between the germline ends. The CDR3 extends over 16 amino acids. Germline V lookup: CDR1 MRHNA, CDR2 SNTAGT. The chain uses TRBV6-4 and TRBJ2-7; D is perhaps TRBD1 (6 bases). The source is a man between 18 and 35 years old in good health. Some clones in this sample may be carry-over from other donors' samples. The specimen was naive CD4+ T cells from PBMCs. Indicated subset: CD45RA+ positively selected. CDR3 DNA: TGTGCCAGCAGTGACTTTTACAGGGTGGGGAAGTACGAGCAGTACTTC. Translation gives CASSDFYRVGKYEQYF.